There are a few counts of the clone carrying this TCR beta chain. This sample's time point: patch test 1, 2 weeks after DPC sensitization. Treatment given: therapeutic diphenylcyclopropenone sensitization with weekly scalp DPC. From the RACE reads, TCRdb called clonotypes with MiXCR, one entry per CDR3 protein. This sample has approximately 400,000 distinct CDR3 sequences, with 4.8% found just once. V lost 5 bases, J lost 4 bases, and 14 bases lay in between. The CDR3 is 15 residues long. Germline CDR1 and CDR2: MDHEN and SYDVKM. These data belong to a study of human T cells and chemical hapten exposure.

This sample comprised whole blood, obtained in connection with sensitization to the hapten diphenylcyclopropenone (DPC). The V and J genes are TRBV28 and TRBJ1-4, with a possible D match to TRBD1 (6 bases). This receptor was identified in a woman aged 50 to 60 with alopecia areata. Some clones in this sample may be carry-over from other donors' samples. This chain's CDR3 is CASSLGGLGNEKLFF. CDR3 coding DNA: TGTGCCAGCAGTCTGGGGGGGCTCGGTAATGAAAAACTGTTTTTT. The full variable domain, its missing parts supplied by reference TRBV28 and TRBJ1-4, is DVKVTQSSRYLVKRTGEKVFLECVQDMDHENMFWYRQDPGLGLRLIYFSYDVKMKEKGDIPEGYSVSREKKERFSLILESASTNQTSMYLCASSLGGLGNEKLFFGSGTQLSVL.